This T cell receptor (beta chain) was obtained from a study of T cell changes during pregnancy in multiple sclerosis. Profiled with immunoSEQ multiplex PCR; TCRdb holds only in-frame clones, not every one. The data hold about 11,000 clones, with about 89% observed a single time. The CDR3 length is 14 residues. V was clipped by 4 bases and J by 4 bases, with 13 bases between them. Germline CDR1 reads SGHTA; CDR2 reads FQGNSA. The chain carries TRBV7-2 and TRBJ1-2, with D perhaps TRBD1 (6 bases). This receptor was taken from a female donor in good health, enrolled as a control in a pregnancy study. Sequencing was performed on CD8+ T cells from peripheral blood mononuclear cells, taken in the first trimester of pregnancy. CDR3 sequence: CASSWSGGSYGYTF. The CDR3 nucleotides read TGTGCCAGCAGCTGGTCGGGGGGCTCCTATGGCTACACCTTC.